These 29 T cell receptor beta chains were all obtained from the same sample, sequenced in a study of blood T cell repertoires in COVID-19. The repertoire was sequenced with immunoSEQ multiplex PCR; TCRdb's copy has only in-frame clones and lacks some. Among around 100,000 clones listed, about 86% were seen once. The specimen sequenced was peripheral blood. These receptors were collected from a human donor in a cohort sampled during active COVID-19.

J is TRBJ1-1 and V is TRBV5-1; the D gene is possibly TRBD1 (6 bases). Germline CDR1 and CDR2: SGHRS and YFSETQ. The CDR3 extends over 15 amino acids. V gave up 0 bases and J gave up 4 bases, with 13 bases separating them. The CDR3 DNA reads TGCGCCAGCAGCTTGGCCAGGGGATTGACCACTGAAGCTTTCTTT. Translating gives CASSLARGLTTEAFF. The full variable domain, rest sourced from reference TRBV5-1 and TRBJ1-1, is KAGVTQTPRYLIKTRGQQVTLSCSPISGHRSVSWYQQTPGQGLQFLFEYFSETQRNKGNFPGRFSGRQFSNSRSEMNVSTLELGDSALYLCASSLARGLTTEAFFGQGTRLTVV.

As DNA, the CDR3 is TGTGCCACCAGCAATAAACAGGGCGATGGTACAGATACGCAGTATTTT. Its protein product is CATSNKQGDGTDTQYF. V gene TRBV15 combines with J gene TRBJ2-3; D might be TRBD1 (6 bases). Germline CDR1 is LNHNV and CDR2 is YYDKDF (reference sequence). CDR3 length: 16 residues. V was clipped by 4 bases and J by 3 bases, with 17 bases between them.

J is TRBJ2-2 and V is TRBV5-6; 7 bases are a match to TRBD1. Germline CDR1 is SGHDT and CDR2 is YYEEEE. Trimming at V came to 4 bases and at J to 2 bases, leaving 5 bases not matched to a gene. The CDR3 consists of 15 residues. The CDR3 sequence is CASSTQGLNTGELFF. In DNA, the CDR3 is TGTGCCAGCAGCACACAGGGGCTTAACACCGGGGAGCTGTTTTTT.

This chain connects TRBV7-8 to TRBJ1-3; 9 positions agree with TRBD1. V was pared by 2 bases and J by 6 bases, with 2 bases of the junction left unmatched. CDR1 is SGHVS and CDR2 is FQNEAQ in the germline V gene. The CDR3 covers 14 residues. The CDR3 loop is CASSLRTGENTIYF. The CDR3 coding sequence is TGTGCCAGCAGCTTAAGGACAGGGGAAAACACCATATATTTT.

The chain recombines TRBV13 with TRBJ2-3; 9 bases fit TRBD2. The CDR3 totals 16 residues. The junction had 5 bases not matched to a gene; V was cut back by 2 bases and J by 2 bases. CDR1 PRHDT and CDR2 FYEKMQ come from the germline V gene (reference sequence). CDR3 DNA sequence: TGTGCCAGCAGCTTACGCGGGAGGGAACTCACAGATACGCAGTATTTT. It encodes CASSLRGRELTDTQYF.

The rearrangement links TRBV7-2 to TRBJ1-2; 8 bases line up with TRBD1. V gave up 5 bases and J gave up 4 bases; unmatched junction bases: 12. CDR3 length equals 16 residues. The germline V gene encodes CDR1 SGHTA and CDR2 FQGNSA. CDR3 in amino acids: CASSPRGTGRLYGYTF. As DNA, the CDR3 is TGTGCCAGCAGCCCCCGGGGGACAGGACGCCTCTATGGCTACACCTTC.

The chain has TRBV7-6 and TRBJ2-5; no definite D call. V gave up 1 base and J gave up 5 bases, with 11 bases separating them. Looked up from germline, CDR1 is SGHVS and CDR2 is FNYEAQ. The CDR3 is made up of 14 amino acids. The CDR3 DNA is TGTGCCAGCAGCTTAGTAGCCAGACGGGAGACCCAGTACTTC. It yields the protein CASSLVARRETQYF. The whole variable domain, filled in from reference TRBV7-6 and TRBJ2-5, reads GAGVSQSPRYKVTKRGQDVALRCDPISGHVSLYWYRQALGQGPEFLTYFNYEAQQDKSGLPNDRFSAERPEGSISTLTIQRTEQRDSAMYRCASSLVARRETQYFGPGTRLLVL.

The rearrangement links TRBV4-2 to TRBJ2-2, with D possibly being TRBD1 (6 bases). The V gene's germline CDR1 is LGHNA and CDR2 YNFKEQ. The ends were cut back, 3 bases at V and 1 base at J, with 21 bases in the middle. The CDR3 covers 19 residues. The CDR3 DNA sequence: TGTGCCAGCAGCCAGCAAGTCGGGGCAGGGGCATTGAACACCGGGGAGCTGTTTTTT. Its protein is CASSQQVGAGALNTGELFF.

The chain recombines TRBV13 with TRBJ2-5; TRBD2 aligns across 8 bases. Trimming at V came to 2 bases and at J to 5 bases, leaving 7 bases not matched to a gene. CDR1 PRHDT and CDR2 FYEKMQ come from the germline V gene (reference sequence). The CDR3 runs to 15 residues. Here the CDR3 reads CASSLPGGPRETQYF. The CDR3 coding sequence is TGTGCCAGCAGCTTACCGGGAGGGCCCCGGGAGACCCAGTACTTC.

Points on this clone: The sample contains more than one DNA sequence encoding this CDR3. The chain recombines TRBV7-2 with TRBJ1-4; D unclear. V lost 5 bases to trimming and J lost 6 bases, with 16 bases between them. The CDR3 spans 15 residues. Germline V lookup: CDR1 SGHTA, CDR2 FQGNSA. The DNA of the CDR3 is TGTGCCAGCAGCGTAACTGGGAGAAGCCATGAAAAACTGTTTTTT. Its protein product is CASSVTGRSHEKLFF.

This clone was seen a handful of times. The CDR3 sequence: CASRDVEITEAFF. The DNA for the CDR3 is TGTGCCAGCAGAGACGTGGAGATCACTGAAGCTTTCTTT. The chain carries TRBV28 and TRBJ1-1; D remains unclear. The CDR3 is made up of 13 amino acids. Trimming left V 6 bases short and J 4 bases short, with 12 bases between. Germline V CDR1 and CDR2: MDHEN, SYDVKM.

The rearrangement links TRBV25-1 to TRBJ2-5, with 9 bases aligning to TRBD2. V was pared by 3 bases and J by 3 bases, with 8 bases of the junction left unmatched. From germline, CDR1 is MGHDK and CDR2 SYGVNS. The CDR3 consists of 16 residues. The CDR3 protein is CASSDPRASGKETQYF. In DNA form, the CDR3 reads TGTGCCAGCAGTGACCCCCGGGCTAGCGGGAAAGAGACCCAGTACTTC.

The chain carries TRBV19 and TRBJ1-4; the D is unclear. This CDR3 has 15 residues. V was clipped by 2 bases and J by 8 bases, with 15 bases between them. Germline CDR1 and CDR2: LNHDA and SQIVND (reference sequence). CDR3 sequence: CASSISQVPGEKLFF. CDR3 bases: TGTGCCAGTAGTATAAGTCAAGTGCCGGGGGAAAAACTGTTTTTT.

V usage is TRBV23-1 and J usage is TRBJ2-7; TRBD1 agrees at 10 bases. TRBV23-1 is designated an ORF whose function remains uncertain. This CDR3 spans 20 amino acids. V was pared by 4 bases and J by 4 bases, with 22 bases of the junction left unmatched. CDR3 nucleotide sequence: TGCGCCAGCAGTCGAGCGACCGGGACAGGGGCTCGTATGAATCTGTACGAGCAGTACTTC. It specifies CASSRATGTGARMNLYEQYF.

The rearrangement uses TRBV5-1 and TRBJ2-1; 9 nucleotides match TRBD2. The CDR3 sequence is 16 residues long. Losses at the gene ends were 3 bases for V and 1 base for J; bases not matched to a gene: 5. Germline CDR1 and CDR2: SGHRS and YFSETQ. In nucleotides, the CDR3 is TGCGCCAGCAGCTCTGTAGCGGGGGTATCCTACAATGAGCAGTTCTTC. Translating gives CASSSVAGVSYNEQFF.

The V call is TRBV5-1, the J call TRBJ2-3; tentatively, D is TRBD2 (6 bases). This CDR3 comprises 14 residues. The ends were cut back, 7 bases at V and 0 bases at J, with 12 bases in the middle. Germline V gives CDR1 SGHRS, CDR2 YFSETQ. CDR3 in amino acids: CASGGGGSTDTQYF. The CDR3, as DNA: TGCGCCAGCGGGGGAGGTGGGAGCACAGATACGCAGTATTTT.

Note on this clone: One junction end does not reproduce the germline sequence, and a read error may be involved. The chain has TRBV6-6 and TRBJ2-3; perhaps TRBD1 as D (5 bases). In germline, CDR1 is MNHNY, CDR2 SVGAGI (reference sequence). This CDR3 is built from 14 residues. CDR3 nucleotide sequence: TGTGCCAGCAGTGACTCCAGGGGCACAGATACGCAGTATTTT. Its translation is CASSDSRGTDTQYF.

The chain recombines TRBV6-2 or TRBV6-3 with TRBJ2-3, with 8 bases lining up with TRBD1. V was pared by 6 bases and J by 5 bases, with 10 bases of the junction left unmatched. Germline CDR1 MNHEY, CDR2 SVGEGT. This CDR3 has 15 amino acids. CDR3 in amino acids: CASSSGTGSLDTQYF. The CDR3 nucleotides are TGTGCCAGCAGCTCCGGGACAGGATCTTTAGATACGCAGTATTTT.

CDR3: CASSVLAGPTDTQYF. The DNA for the CDR3 is TGTGCCAGCAGTGTCCTAGCGGGACCCACAGATACGCAGTATTTT. The J gene is TRBJ2-3, the V gene TRBV6-4, with 9 nucleotides matching TRBD2. Germline assignment: CDR1 MRHNA and CDR2 SNTAGT. Losses at the gene ends were 4 bases for V and 2 bases for J; bases not matched to a gene: 4. The CDR3 loop spans 15 amino acids.

This clone was seen only once. This sequence joins TRBV27 and TRBJ2-5; 10 bases fit TRBD1. J lost 4 bases, V lost 8 bases, and 10 bases had no gene match. The CDR3 covers 15 residues. From germline, CDR1 is MNHEY and CDR2 SMNVEV (reference sequence). CDR3 coding DNA: TGTGCCAGCGCCCGCCGACAGGGGGCTGGAGAGACCCAGTACTTC. Encoded protein: CASARRQGAGETQYF.

The rearrangement uses TRBV21-1 and TRBJ2-7; TRBD1 reflects the table's D call only, with no check against the DNA. TRBV21-1 is described as a pseudogene. This CDR3 has 18 residues. The DNA for the CDR3 is TGTGCCAGCAGCTCGCGACGCTCCGGGACAGGTGGGGGGTACGAGCAGTACTTC. This encodes CASSSRRSGTGGGYEQYF.

This chain links TRBV28 with TRBJ1-2; D unresolved. The CDR3 loop spans 11 amino acids. Germline V lookup: CDR1 MDHEN, CDR2 SYDVKM. The germline V and J ends were trimmed by 3 bases and 8 bases, with 7 bases remaining between them. The CDR3 DNA follows: TGTGCCAGCAGTTTCCACTCAGGCTACACCTTC. This gives the protein CASSFHSGYTF.

This rearrangement joins TRBV6-5 to TRBJ1-1; D uncertain. With 2 bases removed from V and 1 base from J, the gap between germline ends came to 14 bases. CDR1 and CDR2 (germline): MNHEY, SVGAGI. The CDR3 contains 16 residues. In DNA, the CDR3 is TGTGCCAGCAGTTACGGTGCGTTAGGAGGGAACACTGAAGCTTTCTTT. Translated: CASSYGALGGNTEAFF.

The genes are TRBV24-1 and TRBJ2-5, with 7 bases matching TRBD1. Unmatched junction bases numbered 8, after V lost 3 bases and J lost 5 bases. This CDR3 is built from 15 residues. CDR1 and CDR2 from the germline V gene are KGHDR and SFDVKD. This CDR3 reads CATSDRKDRMETQYF. The CDR3 DNA follows: TGTGCCACCAGTGATCGAAAGGACAGGATGGAGACCCAGTACTTC.

The chain recombines TRBV28 with TRBJ2-7; D remains unclear. The V end was cut by 1 base, the J end by 3 bases, with 13 bases between. Germline assignment: CDR1 MDHEN and CDR2 SYDVKM. This CDR3 is built from 15 residues. The chain's CDR3 is CASSLSLPASYEQYF. CDR3 sequence (DNA): TGTGCCAGCAGTTTATCTCTTCCAGCGAGCTACGAGCAGTACTTC. The complete variable domain, with remaining parts taken from reference TRBV28 and TRBJ2-7, reads DVKVTQSSRYLVKRTGEKVFLECVQDMDHENMFWYRQDPGLGLRLIYFSYDVKMKEKGDIPEGYSVSREKKERFSLILESASTNQTSMYLCASSLSLPASYEQYFGPGTRLTVT.

The CDR3 sequence: CASSLVVQVPLLNEQFF. CDR3 nucleotides: TGCGCCAGCAGCTTGGTAGTACAGGTTCCTCTTCTCAATGAGCAGTTCTTC. The V call is TRBV5-1, the J call TRBJ2-1; possible D gene TRBD1, 5 bases. V gave up 0 bases and J gave up 6 bases, with 19 bases separating them. Per germline, CDR1 SGHRS and CDR2 YFSETQ. CDR3 size: 17 residues.

The chain joins TRBV5-5 to TRBJ1-1, with D unresolved. Germline V gene sequence: CDR1 SGHKS, CDR2 YYEKEE (reference sequence). V dropped 0 bases and J dropped 1 base, with 13 bases sitting between them. This CDR3 is built from 16 residues. The CDR3 is CASSLVLGGRNTEAFF. CDR3 DNA sequence: TGTGCCAGCAGCTTGGTGCTGGGAGGGCGGAACACTGAAGCTTTCTTT. Full variable domain (outside the CDR3, taken from reference TRBV5-5 and TRBJ1-1): DAGVTQSPTHLIKTRGQQVTLRCSPISGHKSVSWYQQVLGQGPQFIFQYYEKEERGRGNFPDRFSARQFPNYSSELNVNALLLGDSALYLCASSLVLGGRNTEAFFGQGTRLTVV.

The chain couples TRBV5-1 to TRBJ2-1, with 13 bases aligning to TRBD2. CDR1 and CDR2 (germline): SGHRS, YFSETQ. Trimming removed 3 bases from V and 9 bases from J; junction bases left unmatched: 9. The CDR3 has 16 amino acids. CDR3 sequence reads: CASSSGTSGNIGEQFF. CDR3 DNA sequence: TGCGCCAGCAGCTCCGGGACTAGCGGGAATATTGGTGAGCAGTTCTTC.

This sequence joins TRBV27 and TRBJ2-7, with TRBD1 matching 9 bases. From germline, CDR1 is MNHEY and CDR2 SMNVEV (reference sequence). Trimming at V came to 6 bases and at J to 5 bases, leaving 8 bases not matched to a gene. The CDR3 spans 14 residues. This CDR3 is CASSRTGVFHEQYF. The CDR3 DNA reads as TGTGCCAGCAGCCGGACAGGGGTCTTCCACGAGCAGTACTTC.